This T cell receptor (beta chain) is from a study of T cell responses to AZD1222 COVID-19 vaccine. General observations from the study: Repertoire sampling occurred only after the peak T cell response. At baseline, seropositivity was found in only 5 to 7 AZD1222 recipients. Variant regions that are unmutated are reportedly the target of nearly half of spike-specific TCRs.

With regard to this clone: The antigen is undetermined.

Germline V gives CDR1 SGHNT, CDR2 YYREEE (reference sequence). The length of the CDR3 is 13 residues. V shed 1 base and J shed 2 bases, with 7 bases lying between them. Sequenced by immunoSEQ multiplex PCR; TCRdb stores in-frame clones only, minus some. This table holds more than 100,000 clones, less than 95% found once. The clonotype was recovered from an adult in good health. The sequences come from peripheral blood, collected on day 0 of AZD1222 vaccination. The gene calls are TRBV5-4 and TRBJ2-7; possible D gene TRBD2, 6 bases. The CDR3 nucleotides read TGTGCCAGCAGCTTGTGGGGGGCCTACGAGCAGTACTTC. Translating gives CASSLWGAYEQYF.